This T cell receptor beta chain was recovered during a study of T cells after yellow fever vaccination. Across the whole study: Some fractions had low cell numbers, and these were prepared with SMART-Seq v4 Ultra Low Input.

This clonotype was observed a handful of times. Per germline, CDR1 LGHNA and CDR2 YSLEER. The CDR3 sequence is 15 residues long. Trimming took off 0 bases at V and 5 bases at J, with 13 bases between the two ends. 5'RACE template switching produced TCR cDNA carrying a universal primer site and UMIs. Via MiXCR, TCRdb re-called the 5' RACE reads, giving one row per CDR3 protein. The sample lists tens of thousands of distinct CDR3 sequences, around 7% occurring once. This sequence joins TRBV4-3 and TRBJ1-2, with D unclear. The sample in question was CD8+ T cells sorted from PBMCs, obtained 4 to 5 days after the first yellow fever vaccination. The sequence was collected from a man aged 18 to 29 who received the YFV17D yellow fever vaccine. This chain's CDR3 is CASSQDQRARYGYTF. In DNA form, the CDR3 reads TGCGCCAGCAGCCAAGATCAACGGGCGCGGTATGGCTACACCTTC.